The source of this TCR beta chain is a study of CD8+CD57+ T cells in acquired aplastic anemia. All sequencing subjects had displayed CD8+CD57+ cell expansion on flow cytometry. This clonotype was seen more than once but under ten times. Germline V lookup: CDR1 MNHEY, CDR2 SVGAGI. CDR3 length: 14 residues. The ends were cut back, 10 bases at V and 5 bases at J, with 17 bases in the middle. CDR3 and TCR beta VDJ profiling relied on a genomic DNA template. TCRdb processed the reads anew with MiXCR; each CDR3 protein has one entry. The table shows 310,000 or so distinct CDR3 sequences, with approximately 58% occurring only once.

Sequencing was performed on sorted CD4+, CD8+, or CD8+CD57+ T cells (not recorded which) from PBMCs. The V gene is TRBV6-5, the J gene TRBJ2-2; TRBD1 or TRBD2 may be the D gene (5 bases each). The source is a human donor with aplastic anemia. CDR3: CATHRQGETGELFF. CDR3 nucleotide sequence: TGTGCCACCCACCGGCAAGGGGAGACCGGGGAGCTGTTTTTT.